The sequence of this T cell receptor beta chain was determined in a study of response to subunit inactivated influenza vaccine (dated 2018 in TCRdb). Regarding the complete study: Deep quantitative T cell receptor repertoire profiling was used in the study to track responses to a trivalent subunit inactivated influenza vaccine. The study at large found these results: The authors proposed that each seasonal influenza vaccination may bring in only a limited number of new T cells.

CDR1 and CDR2 were assigned from the germline V gene (reference sequence) as DFQATT and SNEGSKA. V loses 4 bases at its end and J loses 3 bases; junction bases beyond the gene matches: 6. The CDR3 spans 14 residues, from the cysteine through the phenylalanine. The CDR3 DNA has 42 bases and is translated from base 1. Library prep was done by RT-PCR. The sequencer was an Illumina HiSeq 2500. The raw public data were reprocessed by TCRdb itself: fastp quality trimming at Q25, MiXCR clonotype calling, in-frame beta chains only. Each CDR3 protein appears once, grouped with its most common genes and DNA. This sample has 630,000 or so distinct CDR3 sequences in its table, and 15% to 19% of those were observed once. The ten top clones hold 11% of the sample. In regard to this clonotype: This receptor's antigen is unknown. Within one base of it there is no much larger clone, and no base qualities were kept.

The sequences come from PBMCs from blood, collected less than 13 days after vaccination. The chain is assembled from TRBV20-1 and TRBJ2-7, and 10 bases in between align with TRBD1. The sequence was obtained from a man aged 45-65 years who received an inactivated influenza vaccine. Donor details come from another sample of the same person, matched by shared clones. Read as DNA, the sequence is TGCAGTGCTACCCGGACAGGGGGTCACTACGAGCAGTACTTC. It codes for CSATRTGGHYEQYF.